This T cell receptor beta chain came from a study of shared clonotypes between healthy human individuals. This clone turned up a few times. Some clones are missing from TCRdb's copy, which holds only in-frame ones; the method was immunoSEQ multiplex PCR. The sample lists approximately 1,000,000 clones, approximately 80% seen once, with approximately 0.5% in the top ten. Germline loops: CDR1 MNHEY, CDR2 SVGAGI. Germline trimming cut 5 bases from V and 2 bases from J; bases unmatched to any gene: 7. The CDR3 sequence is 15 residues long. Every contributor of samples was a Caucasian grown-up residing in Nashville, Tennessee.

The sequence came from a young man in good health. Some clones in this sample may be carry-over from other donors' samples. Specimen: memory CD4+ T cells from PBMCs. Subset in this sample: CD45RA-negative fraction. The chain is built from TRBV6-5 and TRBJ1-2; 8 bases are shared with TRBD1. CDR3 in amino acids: CASSHRQGTNYGYTF. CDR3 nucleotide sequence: TGTGCCAGCAGTCACCGACAGGGGACCAACTATGGCTACACCTTC.